Listed here is a single T cell receptor (beta chain). No antigen is known for it. Within one base of it there is no much larger clone, and no base qualities were kept. The label giving this sample's treatment or condition can be read as: randomized to nivolumab then ipilimumab (arm A) or the reverse (arm B). None of the trial patients had been given prior DNA-damaging chemotherapy. A FACS Aria II flow cytometer was used to sort live CD3+CD8+ cells that were negative for CD19 and CD56 from thawed PBMCs. Samples came from patients with melanoma in CheckMate 064, a randomized, open-label phase II trial of sequential checkpoint blockade. Peripheral blood mononuclear cells were collected by leukapheresis, purified with Ficoll-Paque, and frozen in human serum with about 9.2% DMSO. Right after sorting, the blood CD3+CD8+ cells were verified to be >98% pure, and DNA extraction followed. This record comes from a study of sequential checkpoint blockade in melanoma (dated by TCRdb to 2018 to 2020). Study-wide context: Using 1:1 randomization, the trial assigned patients either to first-line nivolumab followed by ipilimumab (arm A) or to ipilimumab followed by nivolumab (arm B). Maintenance nivolumab came after both trial sequences. Broad study findings and their caveats: Validation of the response-prediction model combining TCR metrics and mutation burden is needed in larger, independent patient cohorts.

The V and J ends are trimmed by 4 bases and 2 bases, leaving 13 bases between them. The cysteine opens and the phenylalanine closes a CDR3 of 15 amino acids. The CDR3 DNA has 45 bases and is translated from base 1. Via the germline V gene, CDR1 is LGHNA and CDR2 YNFKEQ. TCRbeta CDR3 regions were immunosequenced from genomic DNA with the immunoSEQ Assay. Before high-throughput sequencing, the genomic DNA was amplified using bias-controlled multiplex PCR. Concerning the study's data processing: To quantify the absolute abundance of each unique TCRbeta CDR3 region, the sequences were collapsed and filtered. Clonality, defined as 1 minus Pielou's evenness, was calculated using only productive rearrangements. A previously published method was used to identify clones whose frequencies were significantly greater in on-treatment samples than in baseline samples. The table comes from immuneACCESS by way of TCRdb, which keeps in-frame sequences with V and J called. Part of the clones is missing from these tables; in studies checked, under half for an unresolved V gene and the rest for unknown reasons. That table gives V, J and clone size, and the DNA gave D and trimming. Here the sample has around 12,000 clones; 61% occur a single time. 23% of the sample lies in the top ten.

This chain joins TRBV4-2 to TRBJ2-3; a weak D assignment points to TRBD2 (5 bases agree). Sequences were derived from CD8+ T cells sorted from blood (inferred from file names), sampled from a patient given nivolumab and ipilimumab in sequence. This clonotype was sampled from a human donor with melanoma. The CDR3 corresponds to CASSPEGTHTDTQYF. The nucleotide sequence is given as TGTGCCAGCAGCCCCGAGGGAACACACACAGATACGCAGTATTTT.